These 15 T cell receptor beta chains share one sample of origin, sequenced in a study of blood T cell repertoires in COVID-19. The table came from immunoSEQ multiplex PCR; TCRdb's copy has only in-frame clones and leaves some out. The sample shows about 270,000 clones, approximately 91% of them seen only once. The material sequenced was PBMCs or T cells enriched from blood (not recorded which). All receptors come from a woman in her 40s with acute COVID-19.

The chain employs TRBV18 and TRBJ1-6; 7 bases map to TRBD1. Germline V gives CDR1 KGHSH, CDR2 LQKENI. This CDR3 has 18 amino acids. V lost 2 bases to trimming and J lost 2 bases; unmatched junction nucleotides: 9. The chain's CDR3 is CASSPIPGGLAYNSPLHF. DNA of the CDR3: TGTGCCAGCTCACCAATCCCAGGGGGACTTGCCTATAATTCACCCCTCCACTTT.

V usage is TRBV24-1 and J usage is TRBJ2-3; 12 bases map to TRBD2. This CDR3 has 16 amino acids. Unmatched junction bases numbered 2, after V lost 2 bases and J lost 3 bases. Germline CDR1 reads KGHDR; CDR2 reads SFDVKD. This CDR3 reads CATSDSTSGRTDTQYF. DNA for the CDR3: TGTGCCACCAGTGATTCGACTAGCGGGAGAACAGATACGCAGTATTTT.

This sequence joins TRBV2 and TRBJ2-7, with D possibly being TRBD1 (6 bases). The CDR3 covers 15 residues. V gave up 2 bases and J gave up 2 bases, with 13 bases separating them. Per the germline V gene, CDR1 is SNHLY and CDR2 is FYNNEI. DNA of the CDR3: TGTGCCAGCAGTGAATTTGGCAGGGGCACCTACGAGCAGTACTTC. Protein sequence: CASSEFGRGTYEQYF.

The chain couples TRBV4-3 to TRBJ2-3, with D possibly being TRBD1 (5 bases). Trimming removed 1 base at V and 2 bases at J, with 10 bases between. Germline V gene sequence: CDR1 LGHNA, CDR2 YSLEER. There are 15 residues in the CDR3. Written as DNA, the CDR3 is TGCGCCAGCAGCCAAGGAACACAGGACACAGATACGCAGTATTTT. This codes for CASSQGTQDTDTQYF.

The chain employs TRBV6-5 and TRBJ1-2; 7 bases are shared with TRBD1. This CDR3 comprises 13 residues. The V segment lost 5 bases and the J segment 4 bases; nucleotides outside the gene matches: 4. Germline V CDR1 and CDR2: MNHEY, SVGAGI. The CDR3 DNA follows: TGTGCCAGCAGTAAGGGGGCCCTCTATGGCTACACCTTC. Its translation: CASSKGALYGYTF.

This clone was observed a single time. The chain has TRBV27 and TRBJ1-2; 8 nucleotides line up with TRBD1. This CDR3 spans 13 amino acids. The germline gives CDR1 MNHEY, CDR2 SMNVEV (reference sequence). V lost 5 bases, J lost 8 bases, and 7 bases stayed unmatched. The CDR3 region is CASSPTTGDGYTF. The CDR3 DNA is TGTGCCAGCAGTCCAACGACAGGGGACGGCTACACCTTC.

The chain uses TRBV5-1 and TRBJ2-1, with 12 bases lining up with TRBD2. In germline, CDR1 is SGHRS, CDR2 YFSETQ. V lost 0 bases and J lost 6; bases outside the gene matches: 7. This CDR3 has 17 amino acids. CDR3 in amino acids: CASSLVIPGLAGNEQFF. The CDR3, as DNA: TGCGCCAGCAGCTTGGTCATTCCGGGACTAGCGGGCAATGAGCAGTTCTTC.

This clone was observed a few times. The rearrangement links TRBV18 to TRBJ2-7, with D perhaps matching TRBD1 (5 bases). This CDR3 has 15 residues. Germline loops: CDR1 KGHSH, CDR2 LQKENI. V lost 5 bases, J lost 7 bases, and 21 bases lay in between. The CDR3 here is CASSNNQGPADEQYF. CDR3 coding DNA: TGTGCCAGCTCAAATAATCAGGGTCCTGCAGATGAGCAGTACTTC.

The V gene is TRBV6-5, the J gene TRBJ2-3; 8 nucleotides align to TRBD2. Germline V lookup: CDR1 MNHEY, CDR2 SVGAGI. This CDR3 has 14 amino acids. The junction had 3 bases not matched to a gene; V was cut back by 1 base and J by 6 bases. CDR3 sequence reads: CASSYLQRGDTQYF. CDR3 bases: TGTGCCAGCAGTTACTTACAGCGGGGGGATACGCAGTATTTT.

CDR3 DNA: TGTGCCAGCTCCCCCGGAGACAGGGGGCGCGCAGATACGCAGTATTTT. Its translation: CASSPGDRGRADTQYF. The chain joins TRBV18 to TRBJ2-3; the match to TRBD1 covers 10 bases. Germline V gives CDR1 KGHSH, CDR2 LQKENI. The J segment lost 4 bases and the V segment lost 6 bases, leaving 10 bases of the junction unmatched. The CDR3 loop spans 16 amino acids.

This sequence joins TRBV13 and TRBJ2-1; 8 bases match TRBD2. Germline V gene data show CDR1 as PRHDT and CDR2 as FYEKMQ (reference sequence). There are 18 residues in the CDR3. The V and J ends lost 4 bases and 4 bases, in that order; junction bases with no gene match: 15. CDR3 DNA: TGTGCCAGCAGCTCACCCACATTCAGCGGGAGAGGGTACAATGAGCAGTTCTTC. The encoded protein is CASSSPTFSGRGYNEQFF.

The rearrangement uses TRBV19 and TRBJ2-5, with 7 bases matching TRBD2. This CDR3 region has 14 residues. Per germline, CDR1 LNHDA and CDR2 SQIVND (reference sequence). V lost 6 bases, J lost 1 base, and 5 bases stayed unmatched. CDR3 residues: CASRPSGVQETQYF. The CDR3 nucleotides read TGTGCCAGTAGGCCCAGCGGGGTCCAAGAGACCCAGTACTTC.

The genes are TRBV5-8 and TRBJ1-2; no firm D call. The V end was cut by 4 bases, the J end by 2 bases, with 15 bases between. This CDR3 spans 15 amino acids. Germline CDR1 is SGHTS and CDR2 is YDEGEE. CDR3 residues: CASSAPNVVNYGYTF. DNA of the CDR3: TGTGCCAGCAGCGCCCCAAATGTAGTCAACTATGGCTACACCTTC.

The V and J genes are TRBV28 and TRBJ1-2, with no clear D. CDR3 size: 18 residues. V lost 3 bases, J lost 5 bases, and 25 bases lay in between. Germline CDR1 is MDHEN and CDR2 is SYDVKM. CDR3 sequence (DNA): TGTGCCAGCAGTTTCCCTACGGCACAGAGCCCGATACCTTATGGCTACACCTTC. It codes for CASSFPTAQSPIPYGYTF.

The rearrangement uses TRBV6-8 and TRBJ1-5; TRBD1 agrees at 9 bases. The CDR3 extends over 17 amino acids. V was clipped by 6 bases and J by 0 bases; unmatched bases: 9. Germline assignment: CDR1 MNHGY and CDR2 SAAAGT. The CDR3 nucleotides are TGTGCCAGCAGAGCAACAGGGGGCCCATATAGCAATCAGCCCCAGCATTTT. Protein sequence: CASRATGGPYSNQPQHF.